These T cell receptor beta chains were read from a single sample in a study of CD8+CD57+ T cells in acquired aplastic anemia. TCRdb recomputed calls from the reads with MiXCR, one row per CDR3 protein. The sample includes some 240,000 distinct CDR3 sequences, about 37% of them seen just once. The specimen was sorted CD4+, CD8+, or CD8+CD57+ T cells (not recorded which) from PBMCs. All receptors come from a human donor in good health, serving as a control. The CDR3 runs from the conserved cysteine through the conserved F or W. The order of the fields is J gene, D gene, CDR3 length, clone size, V gene, CDR3 DNA, CDR3 protein. D genes are given only for firm matches. Size is stated for part of the rows, as once, few or many counts, or as a class when the clone is expanded.

>TRBJ2-5|TRBD2|12|NA|TRBV24-1
TGTGCCAGCAGCACAGGCGGGGGATTCCAGTACTTC
CASSTGGGFQYF
>TRBJ1-1|NA|15|NA|TRBV5-8
TGTGCCAGCAGCTCGCGAGGGAACCTGAACACTGAAGCTTTCTTT
CASSSRGNLNTEAFF
>TRBJ2-2|TRBD1|14|many|TRBV10-1
TGCGCCAGCAGTCGACAGGGTCGCGCCGGGGAGCTGTTTTTT
CASSRQGRAGELFF
>TRBJ2-2|NA|12|NA|TRBV7-9
TGTGCCAGCCGAAAATGGCCCGGGGAGCTGTTTTTT
CASRKWPGELFF
>TRBJ2-7|TRBD2|15|NA|TRBV5-6
TGTGCCAGCAGCCCTCGGGGGGTAAACTCCTACGAGCAGTACTTC
CASSPRGVNSYEQYF
>TRBJ2-1|NA|15|NA|TRBV19
TGTGCCAGTAGTATTGCCGGGAGCTCCTACAATGAGCAGTTCTTC
CASSIAGSSYNEQFF
>TRBJ1-6|NA|12|many|TRBV10-1
TGCGCCAGCAGCAACGACAACTCACCCCTCCACTTT
CASSNDNSPLHF
>TRBJ2-7|TRBD1|14|many|TRBV11-1
TGTGCCAGCAGCTTAGGACAGGGTACGTACGAGCAGTACTTC
CASSLGQGTYEQYF
>TRBJ2-7|TRBD1|13|NA|TRBV29-1
TGCAGCGCAGGGTGGGACAGGTTCTACGAGCAGTACTTC
CSAGWDRFYEQYF
>TRBJ2-7|TRBD1|15|many|TRBV3-1
TGTGCCAGCAGCCAAGCTGTGGGACAGGGCTACGAGCAGTACTTC
CASSQAVGQGYEQYF
>TRBJ1-5|NA|12|NA|TRBV19
TGTGCCACCCGACCTGGCAATCAGCCCCAGCATTTT
CATRPGNQPQHF
>TRBJ2-3|TRBD1|17|many|TRBV9
TGTGCCAGCAGCGGCAACCCAAGACAGGGAGACACAGATACGCAGTATTTT
CASSGNPRQGDTDTQYF
>TRBJ1-1|NA|14|NA|TRBV9
TGTGCCAGCAGCGCGGGACGTCTGAACACTGAAGCTTTCTTT
CASSAGRLNTEAFF
>TRBJ2-5|NA|16|many|TRBV4-1
TGCGCCAGCAGCCAAGTGGGGTCAAGGGAGTGGGAGACCCAGTACTTC
CASSQVGSREWETQYF
>TRBJ2-7|TRBD2|14|many|TRBV12-3/TRBV12-4
TGTGCCAGCAGTTTTAGGACTAGCGGCTACGAGCAGTACTTC
CASSFRTSGYEQYF
>TRBJ2-7|NA|13|NA|TRBV2
TGTGCCAGCAGCTACAGGGTTTTCGACGAGCAGTACTTC
CASSYRVFDEQYF
>TRBJ1-5|NA|12|NA|TRBV20-1
TGCAGTGCTCGATATTTAAAGCAGCCCCAGCATTTT
CSARYLKQPQHF
>TRBJ2-7|NA|15|once|TRBV15
TGTGCCGCCAGCACACCCCCGGGACAAAGCTACGAGCAGTGCTTC
CAASTPPGQSYEQCF
>TRBJ1-2|NA|13|once|TRBV7-2
TGTGCCAGCTCCTACCGATACAACTATGGCTACACCTTC
CASSYRYNYGYTF
>TRBJ2-5|NA|15|NA|TRBV7-2
TGTGCCAGCAGCCCTATAGCGGTAATAGGGGAGACCCAGTACTTC
CASSPIAVIGETQYF
>TRBJ2-5|TRBD2|16|many|TRBV4-2
TGTGCCAGCAGCCATGGACTAGCGGGGTCCCAAGAGACCCAGTACTTC
CASSHGLAGSQETQYF
>TRBJ1-2|NA|16|few|TRBV5-5
TGTGCCAGCAGCTTGTTCCCAACTAACCGCGGAAATGGCTACACCTTC
CASSLFPTNRGNGYTF
>TRBJ1-3|NA|15|many|TRBV14
TGTGCCAGCAGCCCCCCGCGGACCTCTGGAAACACCATATATTTT
CASSPPRTSGNTIYF
>TRBJ1-5|NA|12|NA|TRBV6-1
TGTGCCAGCAGTGATAGGGTTATGGGGGGTCATTTT
CASSDRVMGGHF
>TRBJ2-6|NA|18|NA|TRBV12-3/TRBV12-4
TGTGCCAGCACCAAACCCACGACACTAGTCTCTGGGGCCAACGTCCTGACTTTC
CASTKPTTLVSGANVLTF
>TRBJ1-3|NA|14|NA|TRBV20-1
TGCAGTGCAGGGGACACGAGCTCTGGAAACACCATATATTTT
CSAGDTSSGNTIYF
>TRBJ1-2|NA|15|NA|TRBV30
TGTGCCTGGAGTGGTTTTGGGTCCAGTAACTATGGCTACACCTTC
CAWSGFGSSNYGYTF
>TRBJ2-7|TRBD2|15|NA|TRBV5-1
TGCGCCGGCAGCTTGGGACTAGCGGGAGGCTACGAGCAGTACTTC
CAGSLGLAGGYEQYF
>TRBJ1-5|NA|18|NA|TRBV15
TGTGCCACCAGCAGAGGTCCACCGGGACAAGGATTAAATCAGCCCCAGCATTTT
CATSRGPPGQGLNQPQHF
>TRBJ2-1|TRBD1|15|NA|TRBV5-8
TGTGCCAGCGCTGTACCCGGGACAGGGGCCGATGAGCAGTTCTTC
CASAVPGTGADEQFF
>TRBJ1-1|NA|16|NA|TRBV5-1
TGCGCCAGCAGCCCGGTGGGGGGGCGGGAGAACACTGAAGCTTTCTTT
CASSPVGGRENTEAFF
>TRBJ1-1|NA|14|many|TRBV20-1
TGCAGTGCCCCGAGGTCGGGGGGGTACACTGAAGCTTTCTTT
CSAPRSGGYTEAFF
>TRBJ2-7|NA|16|few|TRBV9
TGTGCCAGCAGCGTAGCTGGAGGGAGGCCTGCGGACGAGCAGTACTTC
CASSVAGGRPADEQYF
>TRBJ1-3|TRBD1|15|many|TRBV19
TGTGCCAGTAGTATCGGAGACAGGGTTGGAAACACCATATATTTT
CASSIGDRVGNTIYF
>TRBJ1-2|TRBD1|14|many|TRBV5-1
TGCGCCAGCAGCGCCGGGACAGGGGTAGATGGCTACACCTTC
CASSAGTGVDGYTF
>TRBJ2-5|TRBD2|13|NA|TRBV7-3
TGTGCCAGCAGCTTGAGCGGGAGCGAGACCCAGTACTTC
CASSLSGSETQYF